This T cell receptor (beta chain) comes out of a study of blood T cell repertoires in COVID-19. On the study more broadly: Spain, Italy and the United States supplied samples that represented acute and convalescent COVID-19.

As originally analysed: Reference gene primers were amplified, and this amplification served to estimate nucleated cell counts. Using immunoSEQ multiplex PCR, the repertoire was profiled, and TCRdb retains in-frame clones only, with some absent. The V and J calls and clone size come from that table; D and trimming were worked out from the DNA. The table records about 290,000 clones, 89% of them present only once. Seattle participants joined during active infection and were tracked over time. Sequencing input: peripheral blood. The sequence was obtained from a woman younger than 45 with COVID-19, enrolled during active disease.

DNA of the CDR3: TGCGCCAGCAGCTCACAGGGTCGTCGGATGAACACTGAAGCTTTCTTT. Translating it yields CASSSQGRRMNTEAFF. The chain recombines TRBV5-1 with TRBJ1-1; a possible D gene is TRBD1 (6 bases). CDR3 length equals 16 residues. V dropped 3 bases and J dropped 0 bases, with 15 bases sitting between them. Germline V gene lookup returns CDR1 SGHRS and CDR2 YFSETQ.